The 17 T cell receptor beta chains reported below all come from one sample, sequenced in a study of blood T cells in healthy people across ages. Alongside a J-beta primer mix, a sample-barcoded 5' primer served in a second PCR lasting about 7 to 12 cycles. TCRdb re-called the 5' RACE reads through MiXCR, storing one row per CDR3 protein. This sample carries hundreds of thousands of distinct CDR3 sequences, about 28% of them seen once, and the ten largest clones take about a sixth. Sequencing was performed on blood. The source is a woman aged 80 or older in good health.

V gene TRBV5-6 combines with J gene TRBJ1-2; D call uncertain. In germline, CDR1 is SGHDT, CDR2 YYEEEE. V was cut by 4 bases and J by 2 bases, with 12 bases left in between. The CDR3 runs to 14 residues. CDR3 sequence: CASSAPGSNYGYTF. CDR3 sequence (DNA): TGTGCCAGCAGCGCACCCGGGTCAAACTATGGCTACACCTTC. Using reference TRBV5-6 and TRBJ1-2 for the parts outside the CDR3, the full variable domain is DAGVTQSPTHLIKTRGQQVTLRCSPKSGHDTVSWYQQALGQGPQFIFQYYEEEERQRGNFPDRFSGHQFPNYSSELNVNALLLGDSALYLCASSAPGSNYGYTFGSGTRLTVV.

This clonotype was found a few times. V usage is TRBV5-6 and J usage is TRBJ1-2; D remains unclear. The CDR3 length is 16 residues. Germline assignment: CDR1 SGHDT and CDR2 YYEEEE. Trimming took off 1 base at V and 1 base at J, with 14 bases between the two ends. The CDR3 protein is CASSLTEGWFNYGYTF. CDR3 nucleotide sequence: TGTGCCAGCAGCTTGACCGAGGGTTGGTTTAACTATGGCTACACCTTC.

Worth noting for this clonotype: One base away lies a much larger clone, so this may be a sequencing read error. The chain has TRBV20-1 and TRBJ2-5; TRBD1 matches at 7 bases. The J call may be incorrect, as the DNA end agrees better with TRBJ2-4. The CDR3 consists of 13 residues. Germline V gene sequence: CDR1 DFQATT, CDR2 SNEGSKA (reference sequence). CDR3 nucleotide sequence: TGCAGTGCCCGACCTACGACAGGGAGCATTCAGTACTTC. Amino acids: CSARPTTGSIQYF.

The sample holds many counts of this clonotype. This chain uses TRBV4-3 with TRBJ2-7; D gene uncertain. Trimming stripped 0 bases from V and 5 bases from J, with 8 bases between. Germline V gives CDR1 LGHNA, CDR2 YSLEER. CDR3 length equals 13 residues. Here the CDR3 DNA reads TGCGCCAGCAGCCAAGATATGGGGAACGAGCAGTACTTC. As protein: CASSQDMGNEQYF.

There are many counts of this clonotype. This chain connects TRBV6-1 to TRBJ2-1; D is unclear. V was pared by 4 bases and J by 9 bases, with 13 bases between. Germline CDR1 and CDR2: MNHNS and SASEGT. The CDR3 consists of 13 residues. Here the CDR3 DNA reads TGTGCCAGCAGTGGGGGTAGGGAACGTGAGCAGTTCTTC. This translates into CASSGGREREQFF.

This clonotype was detected many times. The chain employs TRBV27 and TRBJ2-3; no firm D call. The CDR3 totals 15 residues. The germline CDR1 and CDR2 sequences are MNHEY and SMNVEV (reference sequence). Trimming took off 4 bases at V and 0 bases at J, with 11 bases between the two ends. Here the CDR3 DNA reads TGTGCCAGCAGTTCGACCCGTGCTAGCACAGATACGCAGTATTTT. Amino acids: CASSSTRASTDTQYF.

This clonotype was picked up many times. The chain combines TRBV28 with TRBJ2-7; D possibly corresponds to TRBD2 (6 bases). CDR1 and CDR2 from the germline V gene are MDHEN and SYDVKM. The V end lost 5 bases, the J end lost 4 bases, and 12 bases lay between the germline ends. The CDR3 has 13 residues. CDR3 coding DNA: TGTGCCAGCAGTGAGACTAGGCGTTACGAGCAGTACTTC. Its translation: CASSETRRYEQYF. Full variable domain (missing parts from reference TRBV28 and TRBJ2-7): DVKVTQSSRYLVKRTGEKVFLECVQDMDHENMFWYRQDPGLGLRLIYFSYDVKMKEKGDIPEGYSVSREKKERFSLILESASTNQTSMYLCASSETRRYEQYFGPGTRLTVT.

This clonotype was seen at least ten times. The chain couples TRBV7-2 to TRBJ2-5; D is tentatively TRBD1 or TRBD2 (6 bases each). The CDR3 loop spans 14 amino acids. CDR1 SGHTA and CDR2 FQGNSA come from the germline V gene. V lost 5 bases and J 5 bases, leaving 15 bases between the germline ends. CDR3 in DNA: TGTGCCAGCAGCCTTTCACGGGGGCGGGAGACCCAGTACTTC. Encoded protein: CASSLSRGRETQYF.

V is TRBV20-1 and J is TRBJ2-5; 16 bases agree with TRBD2. The J segment lost 6 bases and the V segment lost 5 bases, leaving 6 bases of the junction unmatched. Germline loops: CDR1 DFQATT, CDR2 SNEGSKA (reference sequence). The CDR3 runs to 15 residues. The CDR3 is CSAGTSGRAEKTQYF. CDR3 coding DNA: TGCAGTGCTGGGACTAGCGGGAGGGCCGAAAAGACCCAGTACTTC.

The V gene is TRBV7-9, the J gene TRBJ1-3; 9 positions agree with TRBD1. CDR1 and CDR2 from the germline V gene are SEHNR and FQNEAQ (reference sequence). The CDR3 loop spans 15 amino acids. After removal of 6 bases from V and 4 bases from J, the junction contained 7 bases not matched to a gene. The CDR3: CASRDGTGPGNTIYF. CDR3 bases: TGTGCCAGCAGGGATGGGACAGGGCCCGGAAACACCATATATTTT.

The rearrangement joins TRBV29-1 to TRBJ2-5; 12 bases match TRBD1. This CDR3 region has 13 residues. Germline trimming cut 6 bases from V and 5 bases from J; bases unmatched to any gene: 4. Germline CDR1 and CDR2: SQVTM and ANQGSEA. CDR3 sequence: CSVGTGGAETQYF. CDR3 nucleotide sequence: TGCAGCGTGGGGACAGGGGGCGCCGAGACCCAGTACTTC. Full variable domain (missing parts from reference TRBV29-1 and TRBJ2-5): SAVISQKPSRDICQRGTSLTIQCQVDSQVTMMFWYRQQPGQSLTLIATANQGSEATYESGFVIDKFPISRPNLTFSTLTVSNMSPEDSSIYLCSVGTGGAETQYFGPGTRLLVL.

J is TRBJ1-4 and V is TRBV12-3 or TRBV12-4, with 8 bases identical to TRBD1. The J segment lost 7 bases and the V segment lost 3 bases, leaving 7 bases of the junction unmatched. The length of the CDR3 is 15 residues. The CDR3 here is CASSFADRGPEKLFF. DNA of the CDR3: TGTGCCAGCAGTTTTGCCGACAGGGGCCCTGAAAAACTGTTTTTT.

A note on this clonotype: Germline is not matched at one junction end, which may reflect a read error. The V and J genes are TRBV7-2 and TRBJ2-3; 9 nucleotides line up with TRBD1. Germline CDR1 reads SGHTA; CDR2 reads FQGNSA. The CDR3 runs to 17 residues. CDR3 sequence reads: CAGSQDGTGLGRATQYF. The CDR3 coding sequence is TGTGCCGGCAGCCAGGATGGGACAGGGCTCGGACGAGCTACGCAGTATTTT.

This clonotype turned up a few times. This sequence joins TRBV3-1 and TRBJ2-3, with a weak D call TRBD2 (5 bases). The germline V and J ends were trimmed by 1 base and 1 base, with 12 bases remaining between them. CDR1 is LGHDT and CDR2 is YNNKEL in the germline V gene (reference sequence). The CDR3 is 16 amino acids. The CDR3 sequence is CASSQGTGLGTDTQYF. The CDR3 bases are TGTGCCAGCAGCCAAGGGACTGGCCTTGGCACAGATACGCAGTATTTT.

In this sample, this clonotype turned up a few times. The chain is built from TRBV27 and TRBJ1-6; 8 positions agree with TRBD1. Losses at the gene ends were 5 bases for V and 4 bases for J; bases not matched to a gene: 4. Germline V gene sequence: CDR1 MNHEY, CDR2 SMNVEV (reference sequence). The CDR3 has 15 amino acids. CDR3 sequence (DNA): TGTGCCAGCAGTACCAGACAGGGGTATAATTCACCCCTCCACTTT. Translating gives CASSTRQGYNSPLHF.

This clonotype was counted between two and nine times. A much larger clone differs from this one at a single base, so this may be a read error. J is TRBJ2-1 and V is TRBV5-1; tentatively, D is TRBD1 or TRBD2 (5 bases each). The DNA end is a closer match to TRBJ2-7, so the J assignment may be wrong. The V gene's germline CDR1 is SGHRS and CDR2 YFSETQ. The CDR3 sequence is 15 residues long. Here the CDR3 reads CASSPGAGSYNEQYF. The CDR3 DNA reads TGCGCCAGCTCCCCCGGGGCGGGCTCCTACAATGAGCAGTACTTC.

This clonotype has only a few counts. The chain joins TRBV18 to TRBJ1-5; maybe TRBD1 (6 bases). The CDR3 contains 15 residues. CDR1 is KGHSH and CDR2 is LQKENI in the germline V gene. V was shortened by 2 bases and J by 2 bases, with 10 bases between the two germline ends. CDR3 in amino acids: CASSPSRQGNQPQHF. For the CDR3, the DNA is TGTGCCAGCTCACCATCGAGACAGGGCAATCAGCCCCAGCATTTT.